This TCR beta chain was retrieved from a study of shared clonotypes between healthy human individuals. About the research overall: Sampling drew on donors who were two women and a few men aged 18 to 49. Study-wide results and limits: Donor clonotype sharing was expected to depend on sequencing depth.

TCRdb's table, derived via immunoSEQ multiplex PCR, lists solely in-frame clones and lacks some. The sample records about 1.5 million clones, 98% being singletons. All the donors were Caucasian adults who lived in Nashville, Tennessee. This clone has only a few counts. Its antigen is still unknown. This CDR3 contains 14 residues. Germline V gene data show CDR1 as SQVTM and CDR2 as ANQGSEA. Trimming took off 2 bases at V and 2 bases at J, with 12 bases between the two ends. The V call is TRBV29-1, the J call TRBJ1-2; D unresolved. The receptor comes from a young man in good health. The material sequenced was naive CD4+ T cells sorted from blood. Subset denoted: CD45RA+ positively selected. The CDR3 spells CSVEWSGWNYGYTF. The CDR3 nucleotides read TGCAGCGTTGAATGGTCGGGGTGGAACTATGGCTACACCTTC.